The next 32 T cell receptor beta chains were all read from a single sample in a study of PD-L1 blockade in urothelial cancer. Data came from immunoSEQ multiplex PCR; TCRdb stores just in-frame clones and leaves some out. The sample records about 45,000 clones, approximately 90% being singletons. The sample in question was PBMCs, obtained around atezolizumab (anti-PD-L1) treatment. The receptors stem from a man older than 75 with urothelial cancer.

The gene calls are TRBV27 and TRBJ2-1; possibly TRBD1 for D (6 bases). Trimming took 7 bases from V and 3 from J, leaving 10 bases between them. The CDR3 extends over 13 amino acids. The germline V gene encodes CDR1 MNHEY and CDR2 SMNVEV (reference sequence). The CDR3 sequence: CASTRTDYNEQFF. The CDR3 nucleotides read TGTGCCAGCACCCGGACAGACTACAATGAGCAGTTCTTC.

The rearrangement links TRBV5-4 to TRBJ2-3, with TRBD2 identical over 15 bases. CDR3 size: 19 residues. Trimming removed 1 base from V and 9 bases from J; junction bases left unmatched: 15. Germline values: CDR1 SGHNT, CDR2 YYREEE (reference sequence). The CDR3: CASSLPTQGLAGGKGTQYF. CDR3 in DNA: TGTGCCAGCAGCTTGCCTACTCAGGGACTAGCGGGAGGAAAAGGCACGCAGTATTTT.

CDR3 loop: CASSISRGRTDEKTQYF. CDR3 nucleotide sequence: TGTGCCAGTAGTATTTCCAGGGGGCGGACGGACGAGAAGACCCAGTACTTC. The chain recombines TRBV19 with TRBJ2-5; TRBD1 aligns across 8 bases. The length of the CDR3 is 17 residues. V gave up 3 bases and J gave up 6 bases; unmatched junction bases: 15. Germline V CDR1 and CDR2: LNHDA, SQIVND (reference sequence).

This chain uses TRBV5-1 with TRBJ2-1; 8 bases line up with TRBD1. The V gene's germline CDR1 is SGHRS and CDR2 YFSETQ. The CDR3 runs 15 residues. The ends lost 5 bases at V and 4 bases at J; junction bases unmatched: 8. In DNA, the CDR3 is TGCGCCAGCAGTCAGGGGGCATCTGAATACAATGAGCAGTTCTTC. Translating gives CASSQGASEYNEQFF.

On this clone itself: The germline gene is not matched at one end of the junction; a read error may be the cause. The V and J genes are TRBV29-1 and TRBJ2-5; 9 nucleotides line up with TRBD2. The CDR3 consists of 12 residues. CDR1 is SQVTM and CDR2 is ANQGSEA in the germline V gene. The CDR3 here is CSVARLAEAHDF. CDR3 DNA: TGCAGCGTTGCCAGACTAGCGGAGGCCCACGACTTC.

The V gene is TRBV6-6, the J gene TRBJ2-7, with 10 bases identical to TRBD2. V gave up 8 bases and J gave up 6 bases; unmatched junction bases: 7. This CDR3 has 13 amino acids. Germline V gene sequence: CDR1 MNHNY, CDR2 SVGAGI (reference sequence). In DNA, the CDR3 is TGTGCCAGCGGGGGGACTAGCGCGGGCGAGCAGTACTTC. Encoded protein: CASGGTSAGEQYF.

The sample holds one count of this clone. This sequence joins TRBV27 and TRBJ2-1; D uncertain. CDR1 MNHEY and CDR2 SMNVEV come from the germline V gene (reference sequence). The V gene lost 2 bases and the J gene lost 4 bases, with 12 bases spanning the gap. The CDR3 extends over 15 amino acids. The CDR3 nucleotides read TGTGCCAGCAGTTTAGCGCTCGCAGGATACAATGAGCAGTTCTTC. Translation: CASSLALAGYNEQFF.

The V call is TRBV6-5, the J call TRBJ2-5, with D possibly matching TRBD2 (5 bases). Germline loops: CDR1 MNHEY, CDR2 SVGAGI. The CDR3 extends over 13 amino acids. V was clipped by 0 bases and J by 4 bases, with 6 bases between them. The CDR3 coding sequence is TGTGCCAGCAGTTACTCAGGGAGAGAGACCCAGTACTTC. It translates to CASSYSGRETQYF.

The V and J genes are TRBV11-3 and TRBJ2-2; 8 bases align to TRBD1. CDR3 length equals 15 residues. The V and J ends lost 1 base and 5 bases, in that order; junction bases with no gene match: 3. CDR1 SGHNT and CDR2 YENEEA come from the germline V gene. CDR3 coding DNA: TGTGCCAGCAGCTTAGGACAGGGGATTACCGGGGAGCTGTTTTTT. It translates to CASSLGQGITGELFF.

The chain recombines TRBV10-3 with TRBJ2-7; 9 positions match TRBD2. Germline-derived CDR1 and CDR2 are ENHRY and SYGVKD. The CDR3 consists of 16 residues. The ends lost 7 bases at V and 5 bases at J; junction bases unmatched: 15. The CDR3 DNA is TGTGCCATCAAGGGAGCGGGAGGATTCCCGCCGGACGAGCAGTACTTC. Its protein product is CAIKGAGGFPPDEQYF.

The CDR3 region is CASSPGREKQYF. Here the CDR3 DNA reads TGTGCCAGCTCACCTGGACGGGAGAAGCAGTATTTT. The chain has TRBV18 and TRBJ2-3, with D perhaps TRBD2 (6 bases). With 3 bases removed from V and 11 bases from J, the gap between germline ends came to 12 bases. Germline V CDR1 and CDR2: KGHSH, LQKENI. The CDR3 spans 12 residues.

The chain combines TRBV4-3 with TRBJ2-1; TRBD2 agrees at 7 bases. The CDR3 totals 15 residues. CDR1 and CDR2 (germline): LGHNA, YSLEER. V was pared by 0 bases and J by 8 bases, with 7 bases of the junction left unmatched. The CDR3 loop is CASSQDTRLAHEQFF. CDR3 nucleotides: TGCGCCAGCAGCCAAGATACTAGACTAGCCCATGAGCAGTTCTTC.

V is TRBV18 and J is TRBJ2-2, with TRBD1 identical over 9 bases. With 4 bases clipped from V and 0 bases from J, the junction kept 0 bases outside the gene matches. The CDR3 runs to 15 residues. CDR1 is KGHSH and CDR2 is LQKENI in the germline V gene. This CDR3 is CASSRDRANTGELFF. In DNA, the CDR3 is TGTGCCAGCTCACGGGACAGGGCGAACACCGGGGAGCTGTTTTTT.

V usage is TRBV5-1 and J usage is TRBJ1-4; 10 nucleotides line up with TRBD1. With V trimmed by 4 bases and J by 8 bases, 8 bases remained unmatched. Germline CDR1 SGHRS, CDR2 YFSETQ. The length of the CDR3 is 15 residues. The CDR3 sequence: CASSQMTGGQEKLFF. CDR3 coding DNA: TGCGCCAGCAGCCAGATGACAGGGGGCCAAGAAAAACTGTTTTTT.

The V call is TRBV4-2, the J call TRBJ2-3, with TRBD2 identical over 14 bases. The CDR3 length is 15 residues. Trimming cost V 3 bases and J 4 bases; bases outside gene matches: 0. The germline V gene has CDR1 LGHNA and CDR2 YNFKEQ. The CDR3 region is CASSQGLAGADTQYF. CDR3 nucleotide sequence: TGTGCCAGCAGCCAGGGACTAGCGGGAGCAGATACGCAGTATTTT.

CDR3 sequence: CASSPQGSYEQYF. The CDR3 nucleotides are TGTGCCAGCAGCCCTCAGGGGTCCTACGAGCAGTACTTC. J is TRBJ2-7 and V is TRBV27, with a weak D call TRBD1 (6 bases). V dropped 6 bases and J dropped 1 base, with 10 bases sitting between them. The CDR3 is made up of 13 amino acids. CDR1 MNHEY and CDR2 SMNVEV come from the germline V gene (reference sequence).

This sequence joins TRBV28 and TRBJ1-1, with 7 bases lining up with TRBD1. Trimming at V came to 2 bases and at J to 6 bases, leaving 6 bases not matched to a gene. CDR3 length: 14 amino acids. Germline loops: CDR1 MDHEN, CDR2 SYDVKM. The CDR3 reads CASSLPGGGAEAFF. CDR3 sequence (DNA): TGTGCCAGCAGTTTACCAGGGGGAGGTGCTGAAGCTTTCTTT.

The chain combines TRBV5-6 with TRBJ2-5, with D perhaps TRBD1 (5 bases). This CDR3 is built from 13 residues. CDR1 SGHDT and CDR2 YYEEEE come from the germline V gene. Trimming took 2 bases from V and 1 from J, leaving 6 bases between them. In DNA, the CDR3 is TGTGCCAGCAGCTTAGGGGTCCAAGAGACCCAGTACTTC. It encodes CASSLGVQETQYF.

DNA for the CDR3: TGCGCCAGCAGCTTGGCCGCTAGCGGGAGCACAGATACGCAGTATTTT. Protein: CASSLAASGSTDTQYF. The chain joins TRBV5-1 to TRBJ2-3; TRBD2 matches at 8 bases. Germline V lookup: CDR1 SGHRS, CDR2 YFSETQ. CDR3 length: 16 amino acids. V trimming: 0 bases; J trimming: 0 bases; junction bases outside the gene matches: 3.

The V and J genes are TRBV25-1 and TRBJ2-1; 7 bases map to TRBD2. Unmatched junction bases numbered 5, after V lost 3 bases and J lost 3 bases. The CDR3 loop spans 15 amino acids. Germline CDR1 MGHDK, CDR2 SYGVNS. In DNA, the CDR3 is TGTGCCAGCAGTGACTCGGGACTACGCTACAATGAGCAGTTCTTC. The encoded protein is CASSDSGLRYNEQFF.

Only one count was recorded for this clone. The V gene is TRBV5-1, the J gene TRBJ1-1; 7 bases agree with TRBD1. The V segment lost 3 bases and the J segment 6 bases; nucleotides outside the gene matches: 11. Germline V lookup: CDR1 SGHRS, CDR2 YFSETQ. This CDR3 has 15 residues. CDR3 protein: CASSWRDRVSAEAFF. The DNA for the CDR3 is TGCGCCAGCAGCTGGCGAGACAGGGTATCTGCTGAAGCTTTCTTT.

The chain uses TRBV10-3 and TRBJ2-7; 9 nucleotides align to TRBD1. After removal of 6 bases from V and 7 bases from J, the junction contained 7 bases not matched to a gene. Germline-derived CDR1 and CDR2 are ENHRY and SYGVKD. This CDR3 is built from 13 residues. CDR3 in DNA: TGTGCCATCAGGGCTTTGACAGGGGGGGAGCAGTACTTC. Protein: CAIRALTGGEQYF.

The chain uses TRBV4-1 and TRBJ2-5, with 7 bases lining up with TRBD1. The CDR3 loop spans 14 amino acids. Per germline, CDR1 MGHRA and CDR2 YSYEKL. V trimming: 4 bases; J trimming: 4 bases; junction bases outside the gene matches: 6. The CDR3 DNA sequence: TGCGCCAGCAGCCCCACTGGACAGGCAGAGACCCAGTACTTC. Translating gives CASSPTGQAETQYF.

In DNA form, the CDR3 reads TGCGCCAGCAGCTTTACGTCAGGAGAAAAACTGTTTTTT. This encodes CASSFTSGEKLFF. The rearrangement links TRBV5-1 to TRBJ1-4; D call uncertain. The CDR3 length is 13 residues. Germline loops: CDR1 SGHRS, CDR2 YFSETQ. V lost 2 bases and J lost 8, with 10 bases in between.

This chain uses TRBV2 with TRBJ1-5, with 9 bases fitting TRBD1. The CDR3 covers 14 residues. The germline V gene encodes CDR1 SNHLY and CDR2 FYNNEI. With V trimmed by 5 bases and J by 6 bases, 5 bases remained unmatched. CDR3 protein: CASSLRDRAQPQHF. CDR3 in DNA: TGTGCCAGCAGTCTCCGGGACAGGGCTCAGCCCCAGCATTTT.

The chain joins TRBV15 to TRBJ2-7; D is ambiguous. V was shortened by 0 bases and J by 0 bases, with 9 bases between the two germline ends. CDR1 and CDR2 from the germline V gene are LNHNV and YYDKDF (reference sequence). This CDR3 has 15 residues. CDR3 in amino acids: CATSRDRRSSYEQYF. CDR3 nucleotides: TGTGCCACCAGCAGAGATAGACGGAGCTCCTACGAGCAGTACTTC. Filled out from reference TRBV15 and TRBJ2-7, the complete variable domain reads DAMVIQNPRYQVTQFGKPVTLSCSQTLNHNVMYWYQQKSSQAPKLLFHYYDKDFNNEADTPDNFQSRRPNTSFCFLDIRSPGLGDTAMYLCATSRDRRSSYEQYFGPGTRLTVT.

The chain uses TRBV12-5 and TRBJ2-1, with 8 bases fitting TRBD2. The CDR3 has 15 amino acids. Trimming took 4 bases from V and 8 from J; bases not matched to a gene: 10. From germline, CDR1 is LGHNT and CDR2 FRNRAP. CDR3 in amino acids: CASGSGLAGLDEQFF. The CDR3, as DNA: TGTGCTAGTGGTTCCGGACTAGCAGGCCTAGATGAGCAGTTCTTC.

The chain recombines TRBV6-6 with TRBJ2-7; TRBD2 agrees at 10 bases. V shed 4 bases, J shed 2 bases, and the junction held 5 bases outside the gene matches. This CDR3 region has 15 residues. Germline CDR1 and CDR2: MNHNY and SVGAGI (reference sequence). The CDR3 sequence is CASSFLAGETYEQYF. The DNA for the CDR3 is TGTGCCAGCAGTTTTCTAGCGGGAGAAACCTACGAGCAGTACTTC.

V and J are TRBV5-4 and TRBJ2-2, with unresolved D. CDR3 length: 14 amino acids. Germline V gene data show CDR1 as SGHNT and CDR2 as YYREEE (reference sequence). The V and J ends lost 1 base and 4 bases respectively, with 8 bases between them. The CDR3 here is CASSLLPGTGELFF. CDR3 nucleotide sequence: TGTGCCAGCAGCTTGCTGCCCGGCACCGGGGAGCTGTTTTTT.

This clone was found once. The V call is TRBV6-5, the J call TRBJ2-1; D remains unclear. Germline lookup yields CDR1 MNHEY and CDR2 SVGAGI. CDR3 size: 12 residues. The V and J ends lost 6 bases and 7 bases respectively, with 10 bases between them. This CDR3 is CASSRANNEQFF. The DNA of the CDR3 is TGTGCCAGCAGCCGAGCGAATAATGAGCAGTTCTTC.

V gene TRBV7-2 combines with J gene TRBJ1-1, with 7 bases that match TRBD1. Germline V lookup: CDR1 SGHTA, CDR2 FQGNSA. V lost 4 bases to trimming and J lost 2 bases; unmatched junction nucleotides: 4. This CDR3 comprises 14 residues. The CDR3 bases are TGTGCCAGCAGCTCGGGACAGCTAAACACTGAAGCTTTCTTT. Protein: CASSSGQLNTEAFF.

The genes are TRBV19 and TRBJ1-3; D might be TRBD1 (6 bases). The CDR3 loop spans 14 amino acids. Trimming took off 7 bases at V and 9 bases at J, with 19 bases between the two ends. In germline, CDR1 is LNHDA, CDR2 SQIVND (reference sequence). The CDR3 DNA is TGTGCCAGTATTGGACAGAGAGTATATGGCACCATATATTTT. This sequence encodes CASIGQRVYGTIYF.